The clone carrying this T cell receptor beta chain was seen only once. Its specificity is not known. Sequenced by immunoSEQ multiplex PCR; TCRdb stores in-frame clones only, minus some. Among hundreds of thousands of clones listed, 75% to 90% were seen once. The data originate from a study of cytomegalovirus exposure and HLA in healthy donors. Study-wide context: A later analysis reported the roughly 130 validation repertoires used the same platform as the roughly 700 first-cohort repertoires.

Study results and limitations: Cytomegalovirus-associated TCR beta chains were listed, numbering 150 to 200. First-cohort TCR clusters tended to co-occur in the roughly 130 validation repertoires, a later analysis found.

CDR1 SEHNR and CDR2 FQNEAQ come from the germline V gene (reference sequence). The J segment lost 9 bases and the V segment lost 4 bases, leaving 11 bases of the junction unmatched. CDR3 length: 15 amino acids. Among the 110 or so subjects of the validation cohort, separate from the 666-subject first cohort, were the donors. The rearrangement links TRBV7-9 to TRBJ2-1; 8 nucleotides agree with TRBD2. The sequencing sample was made of PBMCs. This receptor was taken from a woman between 18 and 29 years old in good health and CMV-seronegative. In nucleotides, the CDR3 is TGTGCCAGCAGCTCTTTAGCGGGACGGCTCGGTGAGCAGTTCTTC. It yields the protein CASSSLAGRLGEQFF.